These T cell receptor beta chains were read from a single sample in a study of T-cell reconstitution after alpha-beta-depleted transplantation in children. Each CDR3 protein is one row after TCRdb ran MiXCR on the PCR reads. Among hundreds of thousands of distinct CDR3 sequences listed, less than 35% were seen once. Specimen: PBMCs from the stem cell graft donor, collected from the stem cell graft. The receptors shown here come from a human donor who donated a stem cell graft to a child with aplastic anemia. Each CDR3 is given with its conserved first and last residue. D genes are given only for firm matches. Clone size is given for some rows only: seen once, a few or many times, or a class if the clone is expanded.

TGTGCCAGCAGCCAAGATCTTGGGCGGTACAATGAGCAGTTCTTC | CASSQDLGRYNEQFF | TRBJ2-1 | - | - | TRBV3-1
TGTGCCAGCAGCGTAGGGTCTGTGACTAGCGTCTACAATGAGCAGTTCTTC | CASSVGSVTSVYNEQFF | TRBJ2-1 | TRBD2 | few | TRBV9
TGTGCCAGCTCACAATTAGCGGGAGCGCTAGATACGCAGTATTTT | CASSQLAGALDTQYF | TRBJ2-3 | TRBD2 | - | TRBV18
TGTGCCAGCACCGTAGCGGGAGAGTCTTACAATGAGCAGTTCTTC | CASTVAGESYNEQFF | TRBJ2-1 | TRBD2 | once | TRBV6-2/TRBV6-3
TGCGCCAGCAGCGCCCGGGACGGTGAAAAACTGTTTTTT | CASSARDGEKLFF | TRBJ1-4 | - | - | TRBV5-1
TGTGCCATCAGGGACAGGGACAATAGCAATCAGCCCCAGCATTTT | CAIRDRDNSNQPQHF | TRBJ1-5 | TRBD1 | - | TRBV10-3
TGTGCCAGCAGCGACGCCGGGACAGGGGGCTTGGCTGAAGCTTTCTTT | CASSDAGTGGLAEAFF | TRBJ1-1 | TRBD1 | few | TRBV5-6
TGTGCCAGCAGATTCGAAGGGGGGCCGAAAGAGACCCAGTACTTC | CASRFEGGPKETQYF | TRBJ2-5 | - | few | TRBV25-1
TGTGCCAGCAGTTACAACCGGGGGGATCAGCCCCAGCATTTT | CASSYNRGDQPQHF | TRBJ1-5 | - | - | TRBV6-5
TGTGCCAGCAGCTTAGCGGGAGGGGGAGGTACGCAGTATTTT | CASSLAGGGGTQYF | TRBJ2-3 | - | - | TRBV7-2
TGTGCCAGCAGCTCGTCCGGACAGGGAGTCCGAGAAAAACTGTTTTTT | CASSSSGQGVREKLFF | TRBJ1-4 | TRBD1 | few | TRBV13
TGTGCCAGCAGCCAACAAGTGGGGACGGACTATGGCTACACCTTC | CASSQQVGTDYGYTF | TRBJ1-2 | - | - | TRBV7-2
TGCAGTGGGGGATTACGGGAAAATCAGCCCCAGCATTTT | CSGGLRENQPQHF | TRBJ1-5 | - | - | TRBV20-1
TGCAGTGCCCTAGGGGGTGGGCCCCAAGAGACCCAGTACTTC | CSALGGGPQETQYF | TRBJ2-5 | - | - | TRBV20-1
TGTGCCAGCAGCGTAGAACTAGCTTACAATGAGCAGTTCTTC | CASSVELAYNEQFF | TRBJ2-1 | - | - | TRBV9
TGCGCCAGCAGCTTGGAGTCCGCGGTTCCCCTGGCTGAAGCTTTCTTT | CASSLESAVPLAEAFF | TRBJ1-1 | - | - | TRBV5-1
TGCGCCAGCAGCTTGGAATACGAGCAGTACTTC | CASSLEYEQYF | TRBJ2-7 | - | few | TRBV5-1
TGTGCCAGCAGCGGTAGGACCGGCTACACCTTC | CASSGRTGYTF | TRBJ1-2 | - | - | TRBV12-3/TRBV12-4
TGCAGCGCCAAAGCGGGCACCGGGGAGCTGTTTTTT | CSAKAGTGELFF | TRBJ2-2 | - | few | TRBV29-1
TGCGCCAGCAGCCTCGGAGCGGGCGTCGGCCGTTACACTGAAGCTTTCTTT | CASSLGAGVGRYTEAFF | TRBJ1-1 | - | many | TRBV10-2
TGTGCCAGCAGTTACTCGAATGTTGGCTACACCTTC | CASSYSNVGYTF | TRBJ1-2 | - | few | TRBV6-6
TGTGCCACCAGCAGAGATAGGCAGGTGGGCACTGAAGCTTTCTTT | CATSRDRQVGTEAFF | TRBJ1-1 | - | few | TRBV15
TGTGCCAGCAGCCCTGACAGGGGGCCCGGGGAGCTGTTTTTT | CASSPDRGPGELFF | TRBJ2-2 | TRBD1 | - | TRBV5-6
TGCGCCAGCAGCCAAGATGGGACTGAAGCTTTCTTT | CASSQDGTEAFF | TRBJ1-1 | - | few | TRBV4-1
TGCGCCAGCAGCTTGGGTTCAGTGGGAAGGGCTGAAGCTTTCTTT | CASSLGSVGRAEAFF | TRBJ1-1 | - | - | TRBV5-1
TGCAGTGCTGGAAGCGGGGCTAGCACAGATACGCAGTATTTT | CSAGSGASTDTQYF | TRBJ2-3 | TRBD2 | - | TRBV20-1
TGTGCCAGCAGATTTGACGGGCCGACCCAGTACTTC | CASRFDGPTQYF | TRBJ2-5 | - | - | TRBV6-2/TRBV6-3
TGCGCCAGCAGCGCTAGCGGGAGTTTCGATGAGCAGTTCTTC | CASSASGSFDEQFF | TRBJ2-1 | TRBD2 | - | TRBV5-1
TGTGCCAGCAGCTCATCCGGTTTAGCGGGAGAAAGAGAGCAGTTCTTC | CASSSSGLAGEREQFF | TRBJ2-1 | TRBD2 | few | TRBV7-6
TGCGCCAGCAACCCCGGGACAGGGGTCTATGGCTACACCTTC | CASNPGTGVYGYTF | TRBJ1-2 | TRBD1 | many | TRBV5-1
TGCGCCAGCAGCTTGGCGGGACAGTCAACCTCCTACGAGCAGTACTTC | CASSLAGQSTSYEQYF | TRBJ2-7 | TRBD1 | - | TRBV5-1
TGTGCCTGGAGTGTCGGGGGCTATAGCTCTGGGGCCAACGTCCTGACTTTC | CAWSVGGYSSGANVLTF | TRBJ2-6 | - | - | TRBV30
TGCAGTGCTAGAGGTGCGGGAGATACGCAGTATTTT | CSARGAGDTQYF | TRBJ2-3 | - | - | TRBV20-1
TGTGCCAGCAGTGGGACAGGGGGTGCCAAAAACATTCAGTACTTC | CASSGTGGAKNIQYF | TRBJ2-4 | TRBD1 | - | TRBV2
TGTGCCAGCAGCCTTTTAGGTACCCCCACGACCCAGTACTTC | CASSLLGTPTTQYF | TRBJ2-5 | - | few | TRBV14
TGTGCCAGCAGCTTTCCTACCAGCCAACTACTTTTAGTCTCTGGAAACACCATATATTTT | CASSFPTSQLLLVSGNTIYF | TRBJ1-3 | - | many | TRBV7-9